A selection of T cell receptor beta chains follows, all from one sample in a study of CD8+ T cells in alopecia areata. The repertoire was sequenced with immunoSEQ multiplex PCR; TCRdb's copy has only in-frame clones and lacks some. The table records over 200,000 clones, 64% of them present only once. The sequenced sample was CD4+ T cells sorted from blood, obtained at week 4, from a patient treated with tofacitinib. The receptors were sampled from a human donor with alopecia areata. Both conserved end residues are trimmed from each CDR3. A D gene is named only where the DNA matches it firmly.

CDR3: ASSYGSSTDTQY; V: TRBV6-5; D: .; J: TRBJ2-3
CDR3: AWSPRLVGEQY; V: TRBV30; D: .; J: TRBJ2-7
CDR3: ASSLSGLRANVLT; V: TRBV5-1; D: .; J: TRBJ2-6
CDR3: SVDGGASYGYT; V: TRBV29-1; D: .; J: TRBJ1-2
CDR3: AWSVQGYEQY; V: TRBV30; D: .; J: TRBJ2-7
CDR3: ASSVQETQY; V: TRBV7-2; D: .; J: TRBJ2-5
CDR3: ASRNKGNQPQH; V: TRBV6-1; D: .; J: TRBJ1-5
CDR3: ASSAPGTPYEQY; V: TRBV19; D: .; J: TRBJ2-7
CDR3: ASSQDPRDSGANVLT; V: TRBV4-3; D: .; J: TRBJ2-6
CDR3: AWSSSPPGIQY; V: TRBV30; D: .; J: TRBJ2-4
CDR3: RPQGGIEAF; V: TRBV20-1; D: TRBD1; J: TRBJ1-1
CDR3: SVVVQGINYGYT; V: TRBV29-1; D: TRBD1; J: TRBJ1-2
CDR3: ASSLNWADNEQF; V: TRBV5-1; D: .; J: TRBJ2-1
CDR3: ASRVSGGTGELF; V: TRBV6-5; D: TRBD2; J: TRBJ2-2
CDR3: ASSLDLRTI; V: TRBV7-2; D: .; J: TRBJ1-2
CDR3: AIMRQLNTEAF; V: TRBV10-3; D: .; J: TRBJ1-1
CDR3: ASSFWTGNEQY; V: TRBV5-6; D: TRBD1; J: TRBJ2-7
CDR3: ASSFTNTDTQY; V: TRBV9; D: .; J: TRBJ2-3
CDR3: ASSGEVLT; V: TRBV25-1; D: .; J: TRBJ2-6
CDR3: AWSQGAKNEQF; V: TRBV30; D: .; J: TRBJ2-1
CDR3: ASRQGVYSPLH; V: TRBV2; D: .; J: TRBJ1-6
CDR3: ASSPVLQITDTQY; V: TRBV18; D: .; J: TRBJ2-3
CDR3: AWSPGGTQY; V: TRBV30; D: .; J: TRBJ2-5
CDR3: ASSSRTGNNEQF; V: TRBV11-3; D: TRBD1; J: TRBJ2-1
CDR3: AWSVSGTGYGYT; V: TRBV30; D: TRBD1; J: TRBJ1-2
CDR3: AWRRDSNNSPLH; V: TRBV30; D: TRBD1; J: TRBJ1-6
CDR3: ASSRRPGEQY; V: TRBV7-9; D: .; J: TRBJ2-7
CDR3: ASRAEMNTEAF; V: TRBV5-1; D: .; J: TRBJ1-1
CDR3: ASSTDTQY; V: TRBV11-2; D: .; J: TRBJ2-3
CDR3: ASSSEENTEAF; V: TRBV2; D: .; J: TRBJ1-1
CDR3: SVEDQGDGYT; V: TRBV29-1; D: .; J: TRBJ1-2
CDR3: ASSLGLLAKNIQY; V: TRBV7-2; D: .; J: TRBJ2-4
CDR3: ASSPISWTGVDSNQPQH; V: TRBV27; D: TRBD1; J: TRBJ1-5
CDR3: ASSLLPGQDT; V: TRBV6-5; D: TRBD1; J: TRBJ1-2
CDR3: AWSGSQGKKLF; V: TRBV30; D: .; J: TRBJ1-4
CDR3: ASSLGNYGYT; V: TRBV5-1; D: .; J: TRBJ1-2
CDR3: ASSQSRIGQARIKETQY; V: TRBV23-1; D: .; J: TRBJ2-5
CDR3: ASSLETVSTQH; V: TRBV7-9; D: .; J: TRBJ1-5
CDR3: ASSQDRGQPWDIQY; V: TRBV4-3; D: .; J: TRBJ2-4
CDR3: SGRQGNQPQH; V: TRBV29-1; D: TRBD1; J: TRBJ1-5
CDR3: ASSVLGGEGEQF; V: TRBV9; D: TRBD2; J: TRBJ2-1
CDR3: SVVADTDTQY; V: TRBV29-1; D: .; J: TRBJ2-3
CDR3: AWSPPLNTGELF; V: TRBV30; D: .; J: TRBJ2-2
CDR3: ASSFSAVSYEQY; V: TRBV27; D: .; J: TRBJ2-7
CDR3: SVSDYRGTDTQY; V: TRBV29-1; D: .; J: TRBJ2-3
CDR3: ASRAGQTFLY; V: TRBV14; D: .; J: TRBJ2-7